The 19 T cell receptor beta chains below come from one sample, sequenced in a study of T cell responses to AZD1222 COVID-19 vaccine (dated by TCRdb to the early 2020s). Per the publication, the time point label means: baseline before first vaccination. Receptor amplification or capture employed the immunoSEQ multiplex PCR assay. TCRdb took over this immuneACCESS table, retaining in-frame rearrangements with V and J assigned. Such tables are incomplete; in checked studies, under half of the missing clones stem from an unresolved V gene, and the remainder is unexplained. The sample table lists nearly 35,000 clones, 75% to 90% of them with a count of one. About 6.6% of the sample is held by the ten biggest clonotypes. This material consisted of peripheral blood, taken on day 0 of AZD1222 vaccination. The receptors shown here come from an adult in good health.

The chain combines TRBV2 with TRBJ2-5; D possibly uses TRBD1 or TRBD2 (5 bases each). V shed 8 bases and J shed 1 base, with 11 bases lying between them. Looked up from germline, CDR1 is SNHLY and CDR2 is FYNNEI. The CDR3 has 13 amino acids. This chain's CDR3 is CASARDGQETQYF. CDR3 nucleotides: TGTGCCAGCGCTCGGGACGGCCAAGAGACCCAGTACTTC.

This clone is a singleton in its sample. V is TRBV5-6 and J is TRBJ1-2; a weak D match, TRBD1 (6 bases). Germline V gene sequence: CDR1 SGHDT, CDR2 YYEEEE. The CDR3 loop spans 17 amino acids. The V end lost 1 base, the J end lost 0 bases, and 16 bases lay between the germline ends. CDR3 loop: CASSLTRTDVANYGYTF. The DNA for the CDR3 is TGTGCCAGCAGCTTGACCAGGACAGATGTAGCTAACTATGGCTACACCTTC.

The genes are TRBV30 and TRBJ2-7; 7 nucleotides align to TRBD1. Germline CDR1 reads GTSNPN; CDR2 reads SVGIG (reference sequence). V was pared by 4 bases and J by 5 bases, with 2 bases of the junction left unmatched. The CDR3 totals 11 residues. The CDR3 bases are TGTGCCTGGAAACAGGGGCACGAGCAGTACTTC. Protein sequence: CAWKQGHEQYF. Together with reference TRBV30 and TRBJ2-7, the CDR3 gives the full variable domain: SQTIHQWPATLVQPVGSPLSLECTVEGTSNPNLYWYRQAAGRGLQLLFYSVGIGQISSEVPQNLSASRPQDRQFILSSKKLLLSDSGFYLCAWKQGHEQYFGPGTRLTVT.

The chain uses TRBV6-2 or TRBV6-3 and TRBJ2-7; D is ambiguous. The CDR3 runs to 12 residues. Germline-derived CDR1 and CDR2 are MNHEY and SVGEGT. Trimming shortened V by 7 bases and J by 3 bases, and 10 bases separated the two germline ends. The DNA of the CDR3 is TGTGCCAGCAACCCGGTTATCTACGAGCAGTACTTC. Encoded protein: CASNPVIYEQYF.

The J gene is TRBJ1-4, the V gene TRBV27; D is uncertain. The V gene's germline CDR1 is MNHEY and CDR2 SMNVEV (reference sequence). Between the trimmed V and J ends, which lost 7 bases and 7 bases, there was a span of 13 bases. This CDR3 spans 13 amino acids. CDR3 nucleotides: TGTGCCAGCACCTATCGGCTGGGTGAAAAACTGTTTTTT. This translates into CASTYRLGEKLFF.

This rearrangement joins TRBV7-2 to TRBJ1-3; D is unclear. Germline V gene data show CDR1 as SGHTA and CDR2 as FQGNSA. Deletions cut 4 bases from V and 0 bases from J, with 10 bases between. The CDR3 runs to 15 residues. CDR3 DNA sequence: TGTGCCAGCAGCTATTGGGGTTACTCTGGAAACACCATATATTTT. Translation: CASSYWGYSGNTIYF.

The V call is TRBV5-5, the J call TRBJ1-1; TRBD1 matches at 8 bases. J was trimmed by 1 base and V by 2 bases; bases with no gene match: 1. The CDR3 runs 14 residues. Germline V gene sequence: CDR1 SGHKS, CDR2 YYEKEE (reference sequence). The CDR3 reads CASSFQGANTEAFF. CDR3 in DNA: TGTGCCAGCAGCTTCCAGGGGGCGAACACTGAAGCTTTCTTT.

The genes are TRBV6-5 and TRBJ2-7; tentatively, D is TRBD1 (6 bases). The V gene lost 3 bases and the J gene lost 7 bases, with 7 bases spanning the gap. Germline CDR1 MNHEY, CDR2 SVGAGI. The CDR3 is 11 amino acids. CDR3 residues: CASSYRGEQYF. The CDR3, as DNA: TGTGCCAGCAGTTATAGGGGGGAGCAGTACTTC.

The CDR3 nucleotides read TGTGCCAGCAGCTTTGGCAGGGAAGGATCACCCCTCCACTTT. Amino acids: CASSFGREGSPLHF. The chain has TRBV5-6 and TRBJ1-6; a weak D match, TRBD1 (5 bases). The CDR3 sequence is 14 residues long. V was shortened by 2 bases and J by 10 bases, with 13 bases between the two germline ends. Germline CDR1 is SGHDT and CDR2 is YYEEEE.

The chain couples TRBV30 to TRBJ1-1; D may be TRBD1 (5 bases). This CDR3 region has 12 residues. Germline CDR1 GTSNPN, CDR2 SVGIG (reference sequence). V was pared by 5 bases and J by 6 bases, with 13 bases between. CDR3 coding DNA: TGTGCCTGGGGTCGAGGGACCCCTGAAGCTTTCTTT. It yields the protein CAWGRGTPEAFF.

This chain joins TRBV27 and TRBJ1-3; D remains ambiguous. From germline, CDR1 is MNHEY and CDR2 SMNVEV (reference sequence). The CDR3 sequence is 15 residues long. V dropped 1 base and J dropped 2 bases, with 9 bases sitting between them. Here the CDR3 reads CASSLLGSPGNTIYF. In DNA, the CDR3 is TGTGCCAGCAGTTTATTAGGGTCCCCTGGAAACACCATATATTTT.

The rearrangement uses TRBV27 and TRBJ2-6, with 9 bases identical to TRBD1. V lost 1 base, J lost 0 bases, and 7 bases stayed unmatched. Germline V gene data show CDR1 as MNHEY and CDR2 as SMNVEV (reference sequence). The CDR3 contains 19 residues. The CDR3 sequence is CASSLFGDRVLSGANVLTF. CDR3 nucleotides: TGTGCCAGCAGTTTATTCGGGGACAGGGTCCTCTCTGGGGCCAACGTCCTGACTTTC.

The CDR3 nucleotides are TGTGCCAGCAGCTTGTCGGCAGGGCGGAACTATGGCTACACCTTC. It is translated as CASSLSAGRNYGYTF. The chain couples TRBV5-5 to TRBJ1-2; D may be TRBD1 (5 bases). The V and J ends lost 1 base and 2 bases respectively, with 12 bases between them. In germline, CDR1 is SGHKS, CDR2 YYEKEE (reference sequence). CDR3 length: 15 residues.

The V gene is TRBV30, the J gene TRBJ1-1; D not resolved. CDR3 size: 13 residues. CDR1 is GTSNPN, CDR2 SVGIG, per germline (reference sequence). The germline V and J ends were trimmed by 5 bases and 1 base, with 11 bases remaining between them. CDR3 DNA: TGTGCCTGGCACGGGTCCGAGAACACTGAAGCTTTCTTT. This encodes CAWHGSENTEAFF. Full variable domain (outside the CDR3, taken from reference TRBV30 and TRBJ1-1): SQTIHQWPATLVQPVGSPLSLECTVEGTSNPNLYWYRQAAGRGLQLLFYSVGIGQISSEVPQNLSASRPQDRQFILSSKKLLLSDSGFYLCAWHGSENTEAFFGQGTRLTVV.

The rearrangement joins TRBV9 to TRBJ2-7; TRBD2 matches 8 bases. V was clipped by 0 bases and J by 2 bases; unmatched bases: 7. The CDR3 runs 16 residues. The V gene's germline CDR1 is SGDLS and CDR2 YYNGEE. The CDR3 nucleotides read TGTGCCAGCAGCGTAGATCAGCGGGAGAACCCCTACGAGCAGTACTTC. It is translated as CASSVDQRENPYEQYF.

The chain couples TRBV6-4 to TRBJ1-5; TRBD1 aligns across 9 bases. The germline V gene has CDR1 MRHNA and CDR2 SNTAGT. V dropped 7 bases and J dropped 2; count of bases not matched to a gene: 6. The CDR3 runs 15 residues. The chain's CDR3 is CASTEDRGGNQPQHF. As DNA, the CDR3 is TGTGCCAGCACCGAGGACAGGGGTGGCAATCAGCCCCAGCATTTT.

This clone was seen once. The chain recombines TRBV7-8 with TRBJ2-3, with D unresolved. This CDR3 region has 13 residues. The germline CDR1 and CDR2 sequences are SGHVS and FQNEAQ. V lost 5 bases to trimming and J lost 4 bases, with 10 bases between them. CDR3 in amino acids: CASSDQGSDTQYF. CDR3 DNA: TGTGCCAGCAGCGACCAAGGATCAGATACGCAGTATTTT. The full variable domain, completed using reference TRBV7-8 and TRBJ2-3, is GAGVSQSPRYKVAKRGQDVALRCDPISGHVSLFWYQQALGQGPEFLTYFQNEAQLDKSGLPSDRFFAERPEGSVSTLKIQRTQQEDSAVYLCASSDQGSDTQYFGPGTRLTVL.

This chain joins TRBV15 and TRBJ1-2; D not resolved. This CDR3 contains 15 residues. The V end lost 4 bases, the J end lost 0 bases, and 12 bases lay between the germline ends. Germline CDR1 reads LNHNV; CDR2 reads YYDKDF (reference sequence). The CDR3 spells CATSTSGVANYGYTF. The CDR3 bases are TGTGCCACCAGCACGAGCGGGGTAGCTAACTATGGCTACACCTTC.

The chain has TRBV4-3 and TRBJ2-4, with D possibly being TRBD2 (6 bases). There are 15 residues in the CDR3. Deletions cut 4 bases from V and 8 bases from J, with 18 bases between. Germline V gives CDR1 LGHNA, CDR2 YSLEER. As DNA, the CDR3 is TGCGCCAGCAGCCTGAGCGGGCCCCTAGCGCACATTCAGTACTTC. This sequence encodes CASSLSGPLAHIQYF.